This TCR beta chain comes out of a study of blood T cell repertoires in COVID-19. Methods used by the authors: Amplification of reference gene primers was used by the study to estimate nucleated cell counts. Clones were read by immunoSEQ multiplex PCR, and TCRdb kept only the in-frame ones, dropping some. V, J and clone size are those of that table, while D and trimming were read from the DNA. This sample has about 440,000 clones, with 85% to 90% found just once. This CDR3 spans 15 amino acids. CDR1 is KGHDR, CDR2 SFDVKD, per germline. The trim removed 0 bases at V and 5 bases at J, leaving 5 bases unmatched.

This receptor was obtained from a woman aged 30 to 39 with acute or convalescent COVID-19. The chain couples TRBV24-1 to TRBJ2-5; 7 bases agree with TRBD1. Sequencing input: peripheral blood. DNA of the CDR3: TGTGCCACCAGTGATTTGAAGGGGGCACGGGAGACCCAGTACTTC. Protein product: CATSDLKGARETQYF.